One sample yielded the 20 T cell receptor beta chains listed below, sequenced in a study of OX40 agonist ivuxolimab in advanced cancers. Clones were sequenced by immunoSEQ multiplex PCR, and TCRdb holds only the in-frame ones, with some missing. In the table there are under 70,000 clones, more than 80% of which are singletons. The sample in question was CD4+ or CD8+ T cells sorted from blood, obtained in a trial of the OX40 agonist ivuxolimab. These receptors all come from an adult with an advanced solid tumor such as melanoma, head and neck, liver or kidney cancer.

J is TRBJ2-1 and V is TRBV2, with 8 bases matching TRBD2. The CDR3 sequence is 15 residues long. The germline V gene encodes CDR1 SNHLY and CDR2 FYNNEI. Losses at the gene ends were 5 bases for V and 6 bases for J; bases not matched to a gene: 9. This CDR3 reads CASSLVTSVGNEQFF. CDR3 coding DNA: TGTGCCAGCAGTCTGGTGACTAGCGTGGGCAATGAGCAGTTCTTC.

Here the CDR3 DNA reads TGTGCCTGGGGACGGGGGACACAAGAGACCCAGTACTTC. It codes for CAWGRGTQETQYF. The chain couples TRBV30 to TRBJ2-5; D could derive from TRBD1 or TRBD2 (6 bases each). Trimming removed 5 bases from V and 2 bases from J, with 12 bases in between. Germline CDR1 reads GTSNPN; CDR2 reads SVGIG (reference sequence). CDR3 length: 13 amino acids.

V is TRBV27 and J is TRBJ2-5; D unclear. CDR1 MNHEY and CDR2 SMNVEV come from the germline V gene (reference sequence). The CDR3 extends over 14 amino acids. V lost 6 bases and J 5 bases, leaving 16 bases between the germline ends. The CDR3 region is CASSGVLEKETQYF. The CDR3 DNA reads TGTGCCAGCAGCGGTGTACTCGAGAAGGAGACCCAGTACTTC.

The chain has TRBV9 and TRBJ1-6; no clear D gene. Germline loops: CDR1 SGDLS, CDR2 YYNGEE. The CDR3 sequence is 15 residues long. V was pared by 0 bases and J by 8 bases, with 12 bases between. The CDR3 region has the DNA TGTGCCAGCAGCGTAGCGCTCAGTGGCGATTCACCCCTCCACTTT. Translating gives CASSVALSGDSPLHF.

This chain connects TRBV30 to TRBJ1-5; 7 nucleotides align to TRBD1. The CDR3 has 13 amino acids. J was trimmed by 4 bases and V by 2 bases; bases with no gene match: 2. Germline lookup yields CDR1 GTSNPN and CDR2 SVGIG (reference sequence). The CDR3 here is CAWSRDSNQPQHF. The CDR3, as DNA: TGTGCCTGGAGTAGGGACAGTAATCAGCCCCAGCATTTT.

This chain links TRBV5-1 with TRBJ2-5; 8 bases are a match to TRBD2. The CDR3 spans 16 residues. From germline, CDR1 is SGHRS and CDR2 YFSETQ. After removal of 0 bases from V and 5 bases from J, the junction contained 9 bases not matched to a gene. In nucleotides, the CDR3 is TGCGCCAGCAGCTTGGCTGCAGGGTCGGGAGGGGAGACCCAGTACTTC. As protein: CASSLAAGSGGETQYF.

The gene calls are TRBV28 and TRBJ1-1; TRBD1 might be the D (6 bases). Germline V gene data show CDR1 as MDHEN and CDR2 as SYDVKM. V was shortened by 6 bases and J by 5 bases, with 19 bases between the two germline ends. The CDR3 is made up of 15 amino acids. The CDR3 coding sequence is TGTGCCAGCAGCCCAGGTTTTGAGGGGGAGACTGAAGCTTTCTTT. This codes for CASSPGFEGETEAFF. The full variable domain, rest sourced from reference TRBV28 and TRBJ1-1, is DVKVTQSSRYLVKRTGEKVFLECVQDMDHENMFWYRQDPGLGLRLIYFSYDVKMKEKGDIPEGYSVSREKKERFSLILESASTNQTSMYLCASSPGFEGETEAFFGQGTRLTVV.

The chain combines TRBV27 with TRBJ1-2; D is uncertain. The V gene's germline CDR1 is MNHEY and CDR2 SMNVEV (reference sequence). This CDR3 comprises 16 residues. V lost 2 bases and J lost 4, with 17 bases in between. CDR3 DNA: TGTGCCAGCAGTTTAACGGCAGAGGAGCCTCCCTATGGCTACACCTTC. It is translated as CASSLTAEEPPYGYTF.

This clone was seen just once. The chain employs TRBV6-5 and TRBJ1-4, with 8 nucleotides matching TRBD1. The CDR3 extends over 14 amino acids. The germline V gene has CDR1 MNHEY and CDR2 SVGAGI. V shed 7 bases, J shed 5 bases, and the junction held 6 bases outside the gene matches. The CDR3 sequence: CASTTRQGNEKLFF. CDR3 bases: TGTGCCAGCACCACTCGACAGGGGAATGAAAAACTGTTTTTT.

The chain employs TRBV5-6 and TRBJ1-2, with D possibly matching TRBD1 (5 bases). The germline CDR1 and CDR2 sequences are SGHDT and YYEEEE. This CDR3 region has 13 residues. Trimming cost V 4 bases and J 7 bases, with 14 bases left between them. This chain's CDR3 is CASSPGRAVGYTF. In nucleotides, the CDR3 is TGTGCCAGCAGCCCAGGGAGGGCTGTTGGCTACACCTTC.

This chain links TRBV11-2 with TRBJ2-1, with 13 bases aligning to TRBD2. The length of the CDR3 is 15 residues. CDR1 and CDR2 from the germline V gene are SGHAT and FQNNGV. Trimming took 1 base from V and 9 from J; bases not matched to a gene: 3. In nucleotides, the CDR3 is TGTGCCAGCAGCTTAGGGACTAGCGGGAGCACTGAGCAGTTCTTC. Protein sequence: CASSLGTSGSTEQFF.

The chain has TRBV15 and TRBJ2-1, with TRBD1 matching over 11 bases. Trimming removed 2 bases from V and 5 bases from J; junction bases left unmatched: 2. CDR3 length: 15 amino acids. Germline assignment: CDR1 LNHNV and CDR2 YYDKDF (reference sequence). CDR3 bases: TGTGCCACCAGCAGACCGGGACAGGGGGACAATGAGCAGTTCTTC. Its protein product is CATSRPGQGDNEQFF. The whole variable domain, filled in from reference TRBV15 and TRBJ2-1, reads DAMVIQNPRYQVTQFGKPVTLSCSQTLNHNVMYWYQQKSSQAPKLLFHYYDKDFNNEADTPDNFQSRRPNTSFCFLDIRSPGLGDTAMYLCATSRPGQGDNEQFFGPGTRLTVL.

This chain links TRBV7-3 with TRBJ2-3; D not resolved. CDR1 is SGHTA, CDR2 FQGTGA, per germline. The CDR3 runs to 15 residues. Trimming left V 3 bases short and J 0 bases short, with 10 bases between. The CDR3 DNA sequence: TGTGCCAGCAGCTTCGGTGGGTCTAGCACAGATACGCAGTATTTT. Translated: CASSFGGSSTDTQYF.

The CDR3 nucleotides are TGTGCCACCAGCAGACCCCGGGCGGGCTCCTACAATGAGCAGTTCTTC. Its protein is CATSRPRAGSYNEQFF. This chain links TRBV15 with TRBJ2-1; D possibly corresponds to TRBD2 (5 bases). V gave up 2 bases and J gave up 0 bases, with 11 bases separating them. This CDR3 spans 16 amino acids. The germline CDR1 and CDR2 sequences are LNHNV and YYDKDF (reference sequence).

The genes are TRBV2 and TRBJ1-2; 7 bases match TRBD1. Unmatched junction bases numbered 6, after V lost 5 bases and J lost 3 bases. Germline V gives CDR1 SNHLY, CDR2 FYNNEI. CDR3 length equals 14 residues. The CDR3 region has the DNA TGTGCCAGCAGTAACAGGGGATGGGACTATGGCTACACCTTC. Amino acid sequence: CASSNRGWDYGYTF.

The V and J genes are TRBV5-4 and TRBJ2-3; unclear D gene. CDR3 length: 15 residues. CDR1 and CDR2 from the germline V gene are SGHNT and YYREEE (reference sequence). Trimming cost V 0 bases and J 6 bases, with 14 bases left between them. This chain's CDR3 is CASSLGVGRSDTQYF. The CDR3 nucleotides read TGTGCCAGCAGCTTGGGGGTAGGCCGTAGTGATACGCAGTATTTT. Using reference TRBV5-4 and TRBJ2-3 for the parts outside the CDR3, the full variable domain is ETGVTQSPTHLIKTRGQQVTLRCSSQSGHNTVSWYQQALGQGPQFIFQYYREEENGRGNFPPRFSGLQFPNYSSELNVNALELDDSALYLCASSLGVGRSDTQYFGPGTRLTVL.

J is TRBJ1-1 and V is TRBV28, with D maybe TRBD1 (5 bases). Trimming took off 6 bases at V and 9 bases at J, with 14 bases between the two ends. Per germline, CDR1 MDHEN and CDR2 SYDVKM. The CDR3 spans 12 residues. CDR3 residues: CASSQSRQKAFF. The CDR3 DNA follows: TGTGCCAGCAGCCAGTCTCGACAGAAAGCTTTCTTT.

This clone was found a few times. The V and J genes are TRBV28 and TRBJ2-3; D is uncertain. CDR1 is MDHEN, CDR2 SYDVKM, per germline. Trimming left V 3 bases short and J 6 bases short, with 7 bases between. This CDR3 has 12 residues. CDR3 DNA sequence: TGTGCCAGCAGTTTTCTCCGGGATACGCAGTATTTT. As protein: CASSFLRDTQYF.

The chain has TRBV5-1 and TRBJ2-5; 8 bases agree with TRBD1. Germline CDR1 is SGHRS and CDR2 is YFSETQ. V lost 4 bases to trimming and J lost 2 bases; unmatched junction nucleotides: 4. This CDR3 spans 14 amino acids. CDR3 sequence: CASSRGQGQETQYF. The CDR3 nucleotides are TGCGCCAGCAGCAGAGGACAGGGTCAAGAGACCCAGTACTTC. The variable domain in full, with the rest retrieved from reference TRBV5-1 and TRBJ2-5, is KAGVTQTPRYLIKTRGQQVTLSCSPISGHRSVSWYQQTPGQGLQFLFEYFSETQRNKGNFPGRFSGRQFSNSRSEMNVSTLELGDSALYLCASSRGQGQETQYFGPGTRLLVL.

The CDR3 protein is CAISEGLAGKSSYNEQFF. The DNA for the CDR3 is TGTGCCATCAGCGAGGGACTAGCGGGAAAGTCTTCCTACAATGAGCAGTTCTTC. The rearrangement uses TRBV10-3 and TRBJ2-1; 13 bases line up with TRBD2. V lost 6 bases, J lost 1 base, and 9 bases stayed unmatched. The length of the CDR3 is 18 residues. CDR1 is ENHRY, CDR2 SYGVKD, per germline.